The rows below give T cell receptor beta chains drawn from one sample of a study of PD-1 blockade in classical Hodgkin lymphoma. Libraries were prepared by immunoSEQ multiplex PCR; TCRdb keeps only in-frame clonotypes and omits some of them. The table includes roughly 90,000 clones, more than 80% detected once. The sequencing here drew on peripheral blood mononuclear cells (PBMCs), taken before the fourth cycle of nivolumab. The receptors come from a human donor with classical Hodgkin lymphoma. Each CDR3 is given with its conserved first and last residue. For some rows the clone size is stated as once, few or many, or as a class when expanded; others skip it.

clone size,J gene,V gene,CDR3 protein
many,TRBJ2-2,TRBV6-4,CASSDRAGELFF
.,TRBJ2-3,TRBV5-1,CASSFSGVVGDTQYF
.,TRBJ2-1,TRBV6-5,CASSYSPGTEQFF
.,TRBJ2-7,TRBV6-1,CASRGPGGRSYEQYF
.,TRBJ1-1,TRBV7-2,CASSLDRNTEAFF
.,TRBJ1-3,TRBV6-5,CASSRTRGQGNTIYF
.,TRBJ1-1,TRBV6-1,CASRDWGNTEAFF
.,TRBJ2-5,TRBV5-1,CASSPGLAGIETQYF
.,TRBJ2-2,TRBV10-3,CAISELQGNTGELFF
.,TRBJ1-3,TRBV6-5,CASSWGSGNTIYF
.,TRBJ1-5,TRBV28,CAHKLAVDSNQPQHF
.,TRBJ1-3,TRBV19,CATSTGGRGNTIYF
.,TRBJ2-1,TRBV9,CASSVGIAGVNEQFF
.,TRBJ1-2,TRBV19,CASSFGANYGYTF
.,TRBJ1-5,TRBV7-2,CASSLVVDSSNQPQHF
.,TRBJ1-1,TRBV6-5,CASSLLETEAFF
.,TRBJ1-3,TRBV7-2,CASSLAIGGYGNTIYF
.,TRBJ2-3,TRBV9,CASSVALAGGAESTDTQYF
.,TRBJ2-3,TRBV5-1,CASSWNQGSDTQYF
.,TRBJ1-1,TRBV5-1,CASSPGLAVPEAFF
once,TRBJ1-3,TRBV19,CASSITITGVAGNTIYF
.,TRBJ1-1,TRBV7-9,CASSFRGNTEAFF
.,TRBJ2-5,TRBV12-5,CASASSGRETQYF
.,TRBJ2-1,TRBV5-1,CASSFEPSYNEQFF
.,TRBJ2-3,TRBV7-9,CASSLEGTSPKQYF